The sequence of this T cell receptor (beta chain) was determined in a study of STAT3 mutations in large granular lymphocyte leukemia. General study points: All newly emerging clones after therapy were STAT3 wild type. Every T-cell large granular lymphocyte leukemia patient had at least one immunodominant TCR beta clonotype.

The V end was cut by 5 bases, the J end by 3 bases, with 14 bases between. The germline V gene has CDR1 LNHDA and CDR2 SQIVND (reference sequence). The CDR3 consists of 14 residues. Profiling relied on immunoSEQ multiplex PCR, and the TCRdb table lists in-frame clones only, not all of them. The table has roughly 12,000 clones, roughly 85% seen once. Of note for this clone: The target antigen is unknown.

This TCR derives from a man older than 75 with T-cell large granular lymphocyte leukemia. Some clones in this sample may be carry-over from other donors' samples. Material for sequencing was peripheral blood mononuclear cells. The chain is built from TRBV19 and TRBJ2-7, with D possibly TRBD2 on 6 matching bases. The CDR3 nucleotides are TGTGCCAGTAGTTCTATGGGCGGGGACTACGAGCAGTACTTC. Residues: CASSSMGGDYEQYF.